The following is a T cell receptor (beta chain) sequence with its context. The target antigen is unknown. Method: immunoSEQ multiplex PCR; TCRdb's copy keeps in-frame clones and lacks some. The sample has 110,000 to 150,000 clones, roughly 85% seen once. The time point denotes: baseline pretreatment blood. As for treatment: 15 Gy SBRT to primary tumor, nephrectomy 4 weeks later. Serial blood draws occurred at baseline and 2 and 4 weeks post-SBRT. Clear cell pathology was present in this patient's renal cell carcinoma. These data are taken from a study of radiation and T cells in renal cell carcinoma. Study outcomes and limitations: In blood, top tumor clones expanded by 2 weeks, shrinking by 4. Pretreatment tumor biopsies were lacking, so baseline clonotypes are unknown.

Trimming took 1 base from V and 3 from J, leaving 13 bases between them. CDR1 and CDR2 from the germline V gene are KGHSH and LQKENI. The CDR3 totals 16 residues. This clonotype was sampled from a woman between 50 and 59 years old with renal cell carcinoma. Sequences were derived from blood, sampled from a patient whose treatment included radiotherapy and nephrectomy. The rearrangement uses TRBV18 and TRBJ1-3, with TRBD1 as a possible D gene (6 bases). CDR3 loop: CASSPQQGFNGNTIYF. The CDR3, as DNA: TGTGCCAGCTCACCACAACAGGGCTTTAATGGAAACACCATATATTTT.